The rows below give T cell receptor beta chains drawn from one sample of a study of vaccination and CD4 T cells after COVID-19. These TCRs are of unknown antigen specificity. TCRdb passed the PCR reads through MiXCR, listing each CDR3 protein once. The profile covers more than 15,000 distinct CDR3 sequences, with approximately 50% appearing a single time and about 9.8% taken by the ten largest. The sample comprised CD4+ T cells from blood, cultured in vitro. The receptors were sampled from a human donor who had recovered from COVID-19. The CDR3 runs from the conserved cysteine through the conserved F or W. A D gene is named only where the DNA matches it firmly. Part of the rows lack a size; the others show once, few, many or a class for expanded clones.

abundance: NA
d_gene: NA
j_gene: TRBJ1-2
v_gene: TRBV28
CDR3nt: TGTGCCAGCAGCGCCCCGCTTTACTATGGCTACACCTTC
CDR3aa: CASSAPLYYGYTF

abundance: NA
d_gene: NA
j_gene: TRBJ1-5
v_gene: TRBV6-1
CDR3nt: TGTGCCAGCAGTGTCGCTCAGCCCCAGCATTTT
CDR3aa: CASSVAQPQHF

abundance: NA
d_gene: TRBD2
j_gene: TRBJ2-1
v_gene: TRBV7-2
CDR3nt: TGTGCCACCTTGGCCCTAGCGGGGTTTAATGAGCAGTTCTTC
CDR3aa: CATLALAGFNEQFF

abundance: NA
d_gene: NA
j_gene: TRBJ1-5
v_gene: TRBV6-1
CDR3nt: TGTGCCAGCAGTGAGGGGGGGACGGGCAGCCAGCCCCAGCATTTT
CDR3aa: CASSEGGTGSQPQHF

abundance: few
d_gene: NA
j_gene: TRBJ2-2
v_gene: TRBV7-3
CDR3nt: TGTGCCAGCAGCTTATCCGGGACCGGGGAGCTGTTTTTT
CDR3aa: CASSLSGTGELFF

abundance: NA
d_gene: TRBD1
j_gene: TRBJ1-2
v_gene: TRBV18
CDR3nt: TGTGCCAGCTCACCAGGGACAGATAACTATGGCTACACCTTC
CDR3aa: CASSPGTDNYGYTF

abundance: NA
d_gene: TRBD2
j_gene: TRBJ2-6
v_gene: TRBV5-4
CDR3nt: TGTGCCAGCAGCGGAGGGACTAGCGGGATTGGAGCTGGGGCCAACGTCCTGACTTTC
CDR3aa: CASSGGTSGIGAGANVLTF

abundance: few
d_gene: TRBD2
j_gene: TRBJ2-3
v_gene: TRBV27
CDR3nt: TGTGCCAGCAGTTCCTCACTAGCGGGAGCGAAAGATACGCAGTATTTT
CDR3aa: CASSSSLAGAKDTQYF

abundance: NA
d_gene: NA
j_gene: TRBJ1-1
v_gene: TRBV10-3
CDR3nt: TGTGCCATCAGTGAGAGACAAGCTGAAGCTTTCTTT
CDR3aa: CAISERQAEAFF

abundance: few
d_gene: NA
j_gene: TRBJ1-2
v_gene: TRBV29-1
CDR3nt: TGCACCATGATAGTGCCAGGTGACGATGGCTACACCTTC
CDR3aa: CTMIVPGDDGYTF

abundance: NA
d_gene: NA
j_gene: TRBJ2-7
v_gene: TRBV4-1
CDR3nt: TGCGCCAGCAGCCAAGATTATCGCGAGCAGTACTTC
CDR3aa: CASSQDYREQYF

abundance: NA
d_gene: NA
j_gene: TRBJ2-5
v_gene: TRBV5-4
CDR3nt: TGTGCCAGCAGCTTGGTCGGGGAGACCCAGTACTTC
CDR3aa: CASSLVGETQYF

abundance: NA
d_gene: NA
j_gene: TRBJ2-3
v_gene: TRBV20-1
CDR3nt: TGCAGTGCTCAGGGGGAGGGAGACGGCACAGATACGCAGTATTTT
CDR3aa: CSAQGEGDGTDTQYF

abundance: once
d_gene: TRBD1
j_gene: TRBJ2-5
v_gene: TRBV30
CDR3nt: TGTGCCTGGAGCCCAAGGACAGGGCAAGAGACCCAGTACTTC
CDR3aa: CAWSPRTGQETQYF

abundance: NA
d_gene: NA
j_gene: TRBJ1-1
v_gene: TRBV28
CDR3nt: TGTGCCAGCGGCTCGCTGAACGCTGAAGCTTTCTTT
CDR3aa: CASGSLNAEAFF

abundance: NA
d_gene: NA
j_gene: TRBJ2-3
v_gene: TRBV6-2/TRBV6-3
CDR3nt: TGTGCCAGCATGAGGAGTTCCACAGATACGCAGTATTTT
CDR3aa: CASMRSSTDTQYF

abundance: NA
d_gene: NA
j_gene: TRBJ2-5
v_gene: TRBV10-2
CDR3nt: TGCGCCACCTTCCGACGGGGACAAGAGACCCAGTACTTC
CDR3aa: CATFRRGQETQYF

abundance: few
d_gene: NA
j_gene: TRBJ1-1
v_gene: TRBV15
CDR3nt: TGTGCCACCAGCAGAGATAAGGCGAGGATGGCTTTCTTT
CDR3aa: CATSRDKARMAFF

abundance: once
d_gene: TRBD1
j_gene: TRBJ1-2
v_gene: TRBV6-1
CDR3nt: TGTGCCAGCAGTCAACAGGGGAACTATGGCTACACCTTC
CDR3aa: CASSQQGNYGYTF

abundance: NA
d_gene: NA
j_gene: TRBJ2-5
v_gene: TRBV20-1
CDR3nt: TGCAGTGCTAGAGCGGCAGGGGAAGAGACCCAGTACTTC
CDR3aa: CSARAAGEETQYF

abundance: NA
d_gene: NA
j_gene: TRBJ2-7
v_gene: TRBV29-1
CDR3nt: TGCAGCGTTGCGACTAGTTCGGGGAACGAGCAGTACTTC
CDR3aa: CSVATSSGNEQYF

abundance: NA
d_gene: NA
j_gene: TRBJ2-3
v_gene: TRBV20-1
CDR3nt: TGCAGTGCTGAGGCACAGGGTCGGCCAGATACGCAGTATTTT
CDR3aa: CSAEAQGRPDTQYF

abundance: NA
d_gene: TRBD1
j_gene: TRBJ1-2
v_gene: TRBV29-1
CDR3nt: TGCAGCGCCGGACAGGGGGCGCTTGGCTACACCTTC
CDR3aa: CSAGQGALGYTF

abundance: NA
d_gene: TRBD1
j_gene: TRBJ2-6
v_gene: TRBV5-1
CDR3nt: TGCGCCAGCAGCCTGACAGGGGTCCCATTGATGGGGGCCAACGTCCTGACTTTC
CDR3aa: CASSLTGVPLMGANVLTF

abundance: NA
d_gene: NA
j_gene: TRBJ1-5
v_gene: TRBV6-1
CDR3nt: TGTGCCAGCAGACGAACACAGGACAGCAATCAGCCCCAGCATTTT
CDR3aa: CASRRTQDSNQPQHF

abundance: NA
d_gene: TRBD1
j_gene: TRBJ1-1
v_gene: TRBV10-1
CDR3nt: TGCGCCAGCTCGGGACAGGGGTCCACTGAAGCTTTCTTT
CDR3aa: CASSGQGSTEAFF

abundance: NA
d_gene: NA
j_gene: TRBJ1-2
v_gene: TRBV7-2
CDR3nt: TGTGCCAGCAGCCAAATAGCCAGTGGACTTGGCCGCCATGGCTACACCTTC
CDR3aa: CASSQIASGLGRHGYTF

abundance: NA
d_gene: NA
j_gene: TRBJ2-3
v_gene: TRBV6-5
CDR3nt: TGTGCCAGCAGTTGGACTGGCACAGATACGCAGTATTTT
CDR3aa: CASSWTGTDTQYF

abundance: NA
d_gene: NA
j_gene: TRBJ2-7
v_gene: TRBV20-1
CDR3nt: TGCAGTGCCCCCCGCCCCGGGTTCACCTACGAGCAGTACTTC
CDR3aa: CSAPRPGFTYEQYF

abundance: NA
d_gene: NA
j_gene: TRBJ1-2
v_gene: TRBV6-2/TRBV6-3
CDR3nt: TGTGCCAGCAGTTACGGGGTGGTGAATGGCTACACCTTC
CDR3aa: CASSYGVVNGYTF

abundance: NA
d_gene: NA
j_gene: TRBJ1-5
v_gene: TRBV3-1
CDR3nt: TGTGCCAGCAGCCAAGGGGCAAGGTATCAGCCCCAGCATTTT
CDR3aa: CASSQGARYQPQHF

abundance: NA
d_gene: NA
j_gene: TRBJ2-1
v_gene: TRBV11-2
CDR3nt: TGTGCCAGCAGCTTAGGAGGGGGTGAGCAGTTCTTC
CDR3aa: CASSLGGGEQFF

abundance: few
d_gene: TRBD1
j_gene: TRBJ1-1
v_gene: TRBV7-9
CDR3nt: TGTGCCAGCAGACGTGCGGACAGGCCCGAAGCTTTCTTT
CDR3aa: CASRRADRPEAFF

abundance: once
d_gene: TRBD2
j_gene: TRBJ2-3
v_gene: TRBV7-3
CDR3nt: TGTGCCAGCAGCTTCCAAGCGGGGGGATCGCCAGATACGCAGTATTTT
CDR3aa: CASSFQAGGSPDTQYF

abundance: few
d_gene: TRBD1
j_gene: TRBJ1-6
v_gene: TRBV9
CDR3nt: TGTGCCAGCAGCCAACAGGGGAATTCACCCCTCCACTTT
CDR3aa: CASSQQGNSPLHF

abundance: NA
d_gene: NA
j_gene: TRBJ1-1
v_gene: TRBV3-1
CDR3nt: TGTGCCAGCAGCCAAGGTTCAGGGTCGGCTTTCTTT
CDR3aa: CASSQGSGSAFF

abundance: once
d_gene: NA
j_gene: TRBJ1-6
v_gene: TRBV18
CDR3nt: TGTGCCAGCTCATACGGGACGAGAAATTCACCCCTCCACTTT
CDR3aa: CASSYGTRNSPLHF

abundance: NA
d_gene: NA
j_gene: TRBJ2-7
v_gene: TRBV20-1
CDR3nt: TGCAGTGCTAGGGAAGGAGGACCGCCCTCCTACGAGCAGTACTTC
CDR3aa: CSAREGGPPSYEQYF

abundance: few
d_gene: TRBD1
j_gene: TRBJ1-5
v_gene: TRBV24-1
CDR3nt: TGTGCCACCAGTGACCCGGGACAGGGAAGCAATCAGCCCCAGCATTTT
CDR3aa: CATSDPGQGSNQPQHF

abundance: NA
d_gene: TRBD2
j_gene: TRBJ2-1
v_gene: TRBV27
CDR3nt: TGTGCCAGCAGTGGCCGACTAGCGGGATACAATGAGCAGTTCTTC
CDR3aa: CASSGRLAGYNEQFF

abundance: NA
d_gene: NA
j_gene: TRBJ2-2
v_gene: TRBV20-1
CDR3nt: TGCCGTGCTAGAGGGACCGGGGAGCTGTTTTTT
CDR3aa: CRARGTGELFF

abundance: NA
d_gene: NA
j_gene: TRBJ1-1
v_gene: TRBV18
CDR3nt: TGTGCCAGCTCCCTCGAGGGAGGTAACACTGAAGCTTTCTTT
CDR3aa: CASSLEGGNTEAFF

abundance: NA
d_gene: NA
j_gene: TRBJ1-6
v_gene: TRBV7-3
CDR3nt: TGTGCCAGCAGCTCCGGAATGGGGGTGGATTCACCCCTCCACTTT
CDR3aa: CASSSGMGVDSPLHF

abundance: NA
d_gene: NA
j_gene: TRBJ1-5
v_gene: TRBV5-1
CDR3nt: TGCGCCAGCAGCTTGAGAGGGGGCAATCAGCCCCAGCATTTT
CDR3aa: CASSLRGGNQPQHF

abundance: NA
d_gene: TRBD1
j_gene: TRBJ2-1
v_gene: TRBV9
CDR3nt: TGTGCCAGCAGCGTCGAGGGGGCGAAGCAGTTCTTC
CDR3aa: CASSVEGAKQFF

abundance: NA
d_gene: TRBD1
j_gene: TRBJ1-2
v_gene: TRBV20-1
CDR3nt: TGCAGTGCTAGAGACCGGGACAGGGGGTTTAACTATGGCTACACCTTC
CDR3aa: CSARDRDRGFNYGYTF

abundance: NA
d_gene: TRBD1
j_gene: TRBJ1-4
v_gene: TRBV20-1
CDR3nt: TGCAGTGCCCCGCAGGGGGGACGGGGGACTAATGAAAAACTGTTTTTT
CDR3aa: CSAPQGGRGTNEKLFF

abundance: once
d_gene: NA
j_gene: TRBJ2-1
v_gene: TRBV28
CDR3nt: TGTGCCAGCAGTTGGGAACGGCCACCGCGGAATGAGCAGTTCTTC
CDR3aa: CASSWERPPRNEQFF

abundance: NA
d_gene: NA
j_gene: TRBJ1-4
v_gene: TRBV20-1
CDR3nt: TGCAGTGCTATAGGGAAAGGCAATGAAAAACTGTTTTTT
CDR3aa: CSAIGKGNEKLFF

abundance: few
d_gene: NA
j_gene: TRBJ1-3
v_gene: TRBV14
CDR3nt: TGTGCCAGCAGCCAAGATTACTCTGGAAACACCATATATTTT
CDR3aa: CASSQDYSGNTIYF

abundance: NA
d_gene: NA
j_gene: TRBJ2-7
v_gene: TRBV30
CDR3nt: TGTGCCTGGAGTTTCCTGGGAGGGGGCTACGAGCAGTACTTC
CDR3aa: CAWSFLGGGYEQYF

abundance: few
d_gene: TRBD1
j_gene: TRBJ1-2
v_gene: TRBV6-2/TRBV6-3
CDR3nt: TGTGCCAACTTTCACGGGGACAGGTCCTTTTTTGGCTACACCTTC
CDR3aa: CANFHGDRSFFGYTF

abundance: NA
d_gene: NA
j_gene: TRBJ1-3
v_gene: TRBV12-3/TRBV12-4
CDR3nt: TGTGCCAGCAGTTTAAACGCTGGAAACACCATATATTTT
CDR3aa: CASSLNAGNTIYF

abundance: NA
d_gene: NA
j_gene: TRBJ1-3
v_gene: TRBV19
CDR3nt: TGTGCCAGTACCCCGGCTAGCTCTGGAAACACCATATATTTT
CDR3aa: CASTPASSGNTIYF

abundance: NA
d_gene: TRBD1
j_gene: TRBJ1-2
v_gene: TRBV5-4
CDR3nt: TGTGCCAGCAGCACCCCGACAGGGGGCGACTATGGCTACACCTTC
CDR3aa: CASSTPTGGDYGYTF

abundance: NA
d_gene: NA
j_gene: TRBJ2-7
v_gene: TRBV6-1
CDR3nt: TGTGCCAGCAGACGGACTAAGCCCTACGAGCAGTACTTC
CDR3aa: CASRRTKPYEQYF

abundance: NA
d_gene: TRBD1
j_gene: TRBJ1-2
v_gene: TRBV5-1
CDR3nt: TGCGCCAGCAGCATCGGACAGGGCTATGGCTACACCTTC
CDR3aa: CASSIGQGYGYTF